This TCR beta chain was captured in a study of blood T cells in healthy people across ages. Study conclusions and caveats: A roughly linear fall in TCR beta diversity per million T cells was seen with increasing age. Percentage of naive T cells showed a strong correlation with TCR beta diversity. Donor CMV infection status was unknown, possibly confounding age-related changes in expanded clonotypes.

Germline loops: CDR1 LGHDT, CDR2 YNNKEL (reference sequence). The CDR3 spans 15 residues. V lost 4 bases and J 1 base, leaving 11 bases between the germline ends. A second about 6 to 11 cycle PCR used barcoded and J-beta primers. Each cDNA molecule, via a template-switch adaptor with 12 random nucleotides, was tagged. TCRdb called the 5' RACE reads again in MiXCR, with one record for every CDR3 protein. The data contain roughly 680,000 distinct CDR3 sequences, about 51% of them seen just once; the ten biggest clones take up roughly 14%. Concerning this clonotype itself: Antigen unknown. Just one base apart from a much larger clone, this may be a read error.

This TCR was sampled from an elderly woman in good health. Specimen: blood. The chain couples TRBV3-1 to TRBJ2-1, with D perhaps TRBD2 (6 bases). The CDR3 protein is CASSPGTLSYNEQFF. The CDR3 bases are TGTGCCAGCAGCCCTGGGACTTTGTCCTACAATGAGCAGTTCTTC.